The entry that follows covers one T cell receptor beta chain sequence. Its antigen is undetermined. CDR1 and CDR2 (germline): SGHRS, YFSETQ. The ends lost 4 bases at V and 0 bases at J; junction bases unmatched: 6. This CDR3 region has 16 residues. The data derive from a study of T-cell reconstitution after alpha-beta-depleted transplantation in children. Study-wide findings and caveats: Where alpha-beta T cells came from about two months after transplant was reportedly several hundred expanded graft clones. After one year, T-cell counts and TCRbeta diversity mostly came from new T cells.

TCRbeta library preparation incorporated unique molecular identifiers. TCRdb called the PCR reads again in MiXCR, with one record for every CDR3 protein. Of approximately 1,000,000 distinct CDR3 sequences in the sample, roughly 29% are singletons; the top ten hold 28%. The chain combines TRBV5-1 with TRBJ2-2; 7 bases map to TRBD1. Sequenced here: PBMCs, mostly from graft donor cells, sampled 360 days after TCRalphabeta/CD19-depleted stem cell transplant. This clonotype was obtained from a boy younger than two who had a stem cell transplant for SCID, so the T cells may come from the graft donor. As DNA, the CDR3 is TGCGCCAGCAGCCAAGGACAGGCGACGAACACCGGGGAGCTGTTTTTT. This translates into CASSQGQATNTGELFF.